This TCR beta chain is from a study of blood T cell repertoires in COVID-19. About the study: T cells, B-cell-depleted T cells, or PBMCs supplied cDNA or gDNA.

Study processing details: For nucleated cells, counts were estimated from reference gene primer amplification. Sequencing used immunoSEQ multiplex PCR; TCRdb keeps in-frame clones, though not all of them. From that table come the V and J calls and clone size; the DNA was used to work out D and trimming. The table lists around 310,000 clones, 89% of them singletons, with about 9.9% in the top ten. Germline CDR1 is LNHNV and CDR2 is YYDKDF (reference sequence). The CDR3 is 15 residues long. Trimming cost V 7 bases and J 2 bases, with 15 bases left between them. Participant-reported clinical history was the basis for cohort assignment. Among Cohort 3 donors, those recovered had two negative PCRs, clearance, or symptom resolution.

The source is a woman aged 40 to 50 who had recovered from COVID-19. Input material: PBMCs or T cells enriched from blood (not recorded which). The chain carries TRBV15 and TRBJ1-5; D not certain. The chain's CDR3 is CATTVGGLGNQPQHF. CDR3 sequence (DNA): TGTGCCACCACCGTAGGAGGGCTAGGCAATCAGCCCCAGCATTTT. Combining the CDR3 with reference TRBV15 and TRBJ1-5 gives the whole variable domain DAMVIQNPRYQVTQFGKPVTLSCSQTLNHNVMYWYQQKSSQAPKLLFHYYDKDFNNEADTPDNFQSRRPNTSFCFLDIRSPGLGDTAMYLCATTVGGLGNQPQHFGDGTRLSIL.